Given below is one TCR beta chain in context. With V trimmed by 2 bases and J by 3 bases, 4 bases remained unmatched. From germline, CDR1 is KGHSH and CDR2 LQKENI. The CDR3 has 15 amino acids. Assay used: immunoSEQ multiplex PCR; TCRdb lists only in-frame clones, some missing. The sample lists about 230,000 clones; 85% to 90% were seen once. The source of the sample is a study of blood T cell repertoires in COVID-19. Participant-reported clinical history was the basis for cohort assignment. The specimen was PBMCs or T cells enriched from blood (not recorded which). The sequence came from a woman aged 25 to 45 with acute COVID-19. The V call is TRBV18, the J call TRBJ1-5; 7 nucleotides match TRBD1. CDR3 amino acids: CASSPTGTVNQPQHF. The CDR3 region has the DNA TGTGCCAGCTCACCAACAGGGACAGTCAATCAGCCCCAGCATTTT.